At least ten counts were recorded for the clone carrying this T cell receptor (beta chain). What it recognizes is unknown. Both iRepertoire HTBI primers and Arm-PCR of CDR3 regions were used to build the TCR beta libraries. TCRdb reprocessed the multiplex PCR reads with MiXCR, giving one entry per CDR3 protein. The sample yields more than 350,000 distinct CDR3 sequences, more than 13% seen once. This entry is derived from a study of regulatory T cells in long-lasting Graves disease. Study information: Graves' patients diagnosed newly had used antithyroid drugs under 3 months. Study outcomes and limitations: Favored usage of TRBV28, TRBJ1-2 and TRBJ2-5 was recorded in persistent disease.

The germline CDR1 and CDR2 sequences are SNHLY and FYNNEI. CDR3 size: 13 residues. V gave up 8 bases and J gave up 2 bases, with 12 bases separating them. As for time point: newly diagnosed GD, antithyroid drugs for less than 3 months. After RNA was extracted from PBMCs, the TCR library was made from it. These data also formed part of another study, on T cells in Graves' hyperthyroidism and ophthalmopathy. That source reports: Separation of ophthalmopathy from stable hyperthyroidism was achieved by a 13 V-J model. A median 6.5 months before onset, the model predicted ophthalmopathy.

Specimen: peripheral blood mononuclear cells (PBMCs), collected at new diagnosis, from a patient treated with antithyroid drugs. This sequence was found in a woman aged 30 to 39 with Graves disease. V and J are TRBV2 and TRBJ1-2; possibly TRBD1 for D (6 bases). The CDR3 DNA sequence: TGTGCCAGCGTGGAGGACAGCAACTATGGCTACACCTTC. This sequence encodes CASVEDSNYGYTF.